Reported below is one T cell receptor beta chain. Its matching antigen is unknown. The sample comes from a study of early stage breast cancer tumors. Study observations and caveats: Compared with adjacent normal breast tissue, tumors showed 2 to 2.5-fold greater T cell density and higher clonality.

The CDR3 consists of 15 residues. Trimming removed 7 bases from V and 0 bases from J; junction bases left unmatched: 5. Germline V lookup: CDR1 SEHNR, CDR2 FQNEAQ (reference sequence). The assay was immunoSEQ multiplex PCR, and TCRdb's table has in-frame clones only and misses some. The sample shows 25,000 to 35,000 clones, 75% to 85% of them seen only once. The specimen was blood. V gene TRBV7-9 combines with J gene TRBJ1-5; 8 bases agree with TRBD1. This TCR was recovered from a person aged 60 to 70 with breast cancer. The CDR3 nucleotides are TGTGCCAGCATGACCGGGACAGGTAGCAATCAGCCCCAGCATTTT. Translated, it gives CASMTGTGSNQPQHF.